Listed below are T cell receptor beta chains from one sample, sequenced in a study of control samples from healthy donors and cancer patients. Clones were sequenced by immunoSEQ multiplex PCR, and TCRdb holds only the in-frame ones, with some missing. The sample shows 60,000 to 75,000 clones, about 87% of them seen only once. Sequenced input: blood. The receptors derive from a man aged 50 or older in good health. Both conserved end residues are part of each CDR3. A D gene is named only where the DNA matches it firmly. Clone size is not always given. Where it is, it says once, few, many or a class for expanded clones.

TRBJ2-5 | TRBD2 | - | TRBV15 | CATSRGGRLAGSQETQYF | TGTGCCACCAGCAGGGGGGGACGACTAGCGGGTTCCCAAGAGACCCAGTACTTC
TRBJ1-5 | - | - | TRBV6-2/TRBV6-3 | CASSYRQLVNQPQHF | TGTGCCAGCAGTTACCGACAGTTAGTCAATCAGCCCCAGCATTTT
TRBJ2-2 | - | - | TRBV6-5 | CASSPHRAPGELFF | TGTGCCAGCAGTCCCCACAGGGCCCCCGGGGAGCTGTTTTTT
TRBJ2-3 | TRBD2 | - | TRBV7-3 | CASSPRTSTRDTQYF | TGTGCCAGCAGCCCGAGGACTAGCACAAGAGATACGCAGTATTTT
TRBJ2-2 | - | - | TRBV6-4 | CASSEQGTGELFF | TGTGCCAGCAGTGAGCAGGGCACCGGGGAGCTGTTTTTT
TRBJ2-7 | TRBD2 | - | TRBV18 | CASSPRAETSGIEYF | TGTGCCAGCTCACCGAGGGCAGAGACTAGCGGGATAGAGTACTTC
TRBJ1-3 | - | - | TRBV7-2 | CASSLDGGRAGNTIYF | TGTGCCAGCAGCTTAGATGGGGGAAGGGCTGGAAACACCATATATTTT
TRBJ2-2 | - | - | TRBV5-1 | CASTRTGNTGELFF | TGCGCCAGCACCAGAACAGGGAACACCGGGGAGCTGTTTTTT
TRBJ1-5 | TRBD1 | - | TRBV4-3 | CASSHHGTGGNQPQHF | TGCGCCAGCAGCCACCACGGGACAGGGGGCAATCAGCCCCAGCATTTT
TRBJ2-2 | - | - | TRBV4-1 | CASSPGHYTGELFF | TGCGCCAGCAGCCCGGGACATTACACCGGGGAGCTGTTTTTT
TRBJ2-5 | - | - | TRBV6-5 | CASSNSQGKTQYF | TGTGCCAGCAGCAACTCGCAGGGCAAGACCCAGTACTTC
TRBJ2-5 | TRBD2 | - | TRBV30 | CAWSKRGRETRYF | TGTGCCTGGAGTAAGCGGGGCAGAGAGACCCGGTACTTC
TRBJ1-1 | - | - | TRBV4-3 | CASSQDRVWGYTEAFF | TGCGCCAGCAGCCAAGATAGGGTCTGGGGGTACACTGAAGCTTTCTTT
TRBJ2-3 | TRBD2 | - | TRBV5-1 | CASSLDPAGLTDTQYF | TGCGCCAGCAGCTTGGACCCAGCGGGGTTGACAGATACGCAGTATTTT
TRBJ2-7 | - | - | TRBV5-1 | CASSFRGTSSYEQYF | TGCGCCAGCAGCTTCCGGGGAACAAGCTCCTACGAGCAGTACTTC
TRBJ1-4 | TRBD1 | - | TRBV6-6 | CASSQRQGWRLGEEADEKLFF | TGTGCCAGCAGCCAAAGACAGGGTTGGAGGTTGGGGGAAGAAGCCGATGAAAAACTGTTTTTT
TRBJ1-1 | TRBD1 | - | TRBV9 | CASSPPWEGAPEAFF | TGTGCCAGCAGCCCCCCTTGGGAGGGGGCTCCTGAAGCTTTCTTT
TRBJ1-1 | - | few | TRBV5-4 | CASSTRNTEAFF | TGTGCCAGCAGCACCAGGAACACTGAAGCTTTCTTT
TRBJ1-3 | - | - | TRBV15 | CATKGVLRNTIYF | TGTGCCACCAAGGGAGTCTTGAGGAACACCATATATTTT
TRBJ2-3 | TRBD2 | - | TRBV30 | CACQSGGAPTDTQYF | TGTGCCTGCCAATCCGGGGGGGCCCCTACAGATACGCAGTATTTT
TRBJ1-6 | - | once | TRBV28 | CASSLESSYNSPLHF | TGTGCCAGCAGTTTGGAGAGCTCCTATAATTCACCCCTCCACTTT
TRBJ1-4 | - | - | TRBV9 | CASSPGRRNEKLFF | TGTGCCAGCAGCCCCGGGAGGAGAAATGAAAAACTGTTTTTT
TRBJ1-1 | - | - | TRBV18 | CASSLDRNTEAFF | TGTGCCAGCTCCCTGGACAGGAACACTGAAGCTTTCTTT
TRBJ1-4 | TRBD1 | once | TRBV29-1 | CSVGGTGGYEKLFF | TGCAGCGTTGGAGGGACAGGGGGCTATGAAAAACTGTTTTTT
TRBJ1-3 | - | - | TRBV7-9 | CASSLEGNTIYF | TGTGCCAGCAGCTTAGAGGGAAACACCATATATTTT
TRBJ1-2 | - | once | TRBV6-5 | CASSYSDRGGYTF | TGTGCCAGCAGTTACTCGGACCGAGGGGGCTACACCTTC
TRBJ2-5 | - | - | TRBV19 | CASSIVGGLSSAQYF | TGTGCCAGTAGTATTGTGGGCGGGCTCTCTTCGGCCCAGTACTTC
TRBJ2-7 | TRBD2 | - | TRBV7-2 | CASSSQTSGIGSYEQYF | TGTGCCAGCAGCTCCCAGACTAGCGGGATTGGTTCCTACGAGCAGTACTTC
TRBJ1-2 | TRBD1 | - | TRBV6-5 | CAGTTGGFRDGYTF | TGTGCCGGTACGACAGGGGGATTCCGGGATGGCTACACCTTC
TRBJ2-3 | TRBD2 | - | TRBV12-5 | CASGPGLAQADTQYF | TGTGCTAGTGGACCGGGACTAGCACAGGCAGATACGCAGTATTTT
TRBJ1-2 | - | - | TRBV19 | CASSINLFGYTF | TGTGCCAGTAGTATTAATTTGTTTGGCTACACCTTC
TRBJ1-4 | - | - | TRBV5-1 | CASSLENREREKLFF | TGCGCCAGCAGCTTGGAAAACAGGGAGCGGGAAAAACTGTTTTTT
TRBJ1-3 | TRBD1 | - | TRBV9 | CASSATGTGAAGNTIYF | TGTGCCAGCAGCGCCACCGGGACAGGGGCTGCTGGAAACACCATATATTTT
TRBJ2-5 | TRBD2 | - | TRBV4-3 | CASSQGQRGGEETQYF | TGCGCCAGCAGCCAAGGACAGCGGGGGGGAGAGGAGACCCAGTACTTC
TRBJ2-3 | TRBD2 | - | TRBV11-2 | CASSTRTRQSTDTQYF | TGTGCCAGCAGCACCAGGACTAGACAAAGCACAGATACGCAGTATTTT
TRBJ1-1 | TRBD1 | - | TRBV5-1 | CASSAETGAGGEAFF | TGCGCCAGCAGCGCGGAGACAGGGGCGGGGGGTGAAGCTTTCTTT